Here is one TCR beta chain with its context. This specimen comes from a study of shared clonotypes between healthy human individuals. This table comes from immunoSEQ multiplex PCR, and its TCRdb copy is limited to in-frame clones, with some not included. The sample shows 2 million to 2.5 million clones, approximately 96% of them seen only once. The CDR3 totals 16 residues. Germline assignment: CDR1 KGHSH and CDR2 LQKENI. With 5 bases removed from V and 0 bases from J, the gap between germline ends came to 14 bases. The chain links TRBV18 to TRBJ1-5; weak D call: TRBD1 (5 bases). This TCR derives from a man aged 18 to 35 in good health. The sample taken for sequencing was naive CD4+ T cells sorted from blood. Noted subset: CD45RA+ positively selected. The CDR3 loop reads CASSERGAFSNQPQHF. Here the CDR3 DNA reads TGTGCCAGCTCAGAACGCGGGGCATTTAGCAATCAGCCCCAGCATTTT.